A single sample is the source of the 5 T cell receptor beta chains below, sequenced in a study of cytomegalovirus exposure and HLA in healthy donors. Primers: 60 Vbeta forward and 13 Jbeta reverse. Libraries were prepared by immunoSEQ multiplex PCR; TCRdb keeps only in-frame clonotypes and omits some of them. The sample records 130,000 or so clones, approximately 82% being singletons. The sequenced sample consisted of PBMCs. The receptors here all came from a woman under 30 in good health and CMV-seropositive.

This clone was seen a few times. Written as DNA, the CDR3 is TGCGCCAGCAGCCCTGGGACAGGCAAGGGCATGAACACTGAAGCTTTCTTT. It is translated as CASSPGTGKGMNTEAFF. This chain uses TRBV4-1 with TRBJ1-1; 8 bases fit TRBD1. The CDR3 is made up of 17 amino acids. CDR1 MGHRA and CDR2 YSYEKL come from the germline V gene. The J segment lost 0 bases and the V segment lost 4 bases, leaving 10 bases of the junction unmatched.

V and J are TRBV7-2 and TRBJ2-7; 8 bases map to TRBD2. Germline CDR1 and CDR2: SGHTA and FQGNSA. The CDR3 spans 15 residues. J was trimmed by 2 bases and V by 0 bases; bases with no gene match: 3. CDR3 amino acids: CASSLAQRGTYEQYF. The CDR3 bases are TGTGCCAGCAGCTTAGCGCAGCGGGGGACCTACGAGCAGTACTTC.

The gene calls are TRBV18 and TRBJ1-2, with TRBD1 as a possible D gene (6 bases). V was cut by 3 bases and J by 7 bases, with 12 bases left in between. The CDR3 has 13 amino acids. Germline V gene sequence: CDR1 KGHSH, CDR2 LQKENI. The CDR3 region has the DNA TGTGCCAGCTCACCGGGGGGGCTTCCTGGCTACACCTTC. Translation: CASSPGGLPGYTF.

The V and J genes are TRBV18 and TRBJ2-5; 9 nucleotides align to TRBD1. The J call may be faulty, since TRBJ2-7 better matches the DNA end. CDR1 and CDR2 (germline): KGHSH, LQKENI. CDR3 length: 13 amino acids. CDR3 DNA sequence: TGTGCCAGCTCATGGACAGGGGCGTACGAGCAGTACTTC. This sequence encodes CASSWTGAYEQYF.

The chain couples TRBV30 to TRBJ2-2; 9 bases align to TRBD2. CDR1 and CDR2 (germline): GTSNPN, SVGIG (reference sequence). The CDR3 is 15 amino acids. V shed 5 bases, J shed 8 bases, and the junction held 12 bases outside the gene matches. CDR3 sequence (DNA): TGTGCCTGGTCAGGCGGGGGGGCAACGACTGGGGAGCTGTTTTTT. Protein: CAWSGGGATTGELFF.